One sample yielded the 7 T cell receptor beta chains listed below, sequenced in a study of cytomegalovirus exposure and HLA in healthy donors (dated 2017 in TCRdb). The library was built by means of the immunoSEQ multiplex PCR assay. A mixture of 60 forward primers for TCR Vbeta segments and 13 reverse primers for TCR Jbeta segments was used in the multiplex PCR. Held by TCRdb, this immuneACCESS table contains in-frame sequences only and omits some clones. Under half of the omission traces to an unresolved V gene where checked; the cause of the rest is unknown. Counted in this sample were around 150,000 clones; roughly 82% of them appeared once. The ten largest clones capture about 1.6% of the sample. The source material was PBMCs. The source of these receptors is a girl under 18 in good health and CMV-seropositive.

This clone was seen a single time. This CDR3 is CASSRGTGIHGYTF. DNA of the CDR3: TGCGCCAGCAGCCGCGGGACAGGGATCCATGGCTACACCTTC. V and J are TRBV4-1 and TRBJ1-2; 9 bases align to TRBD1. After removal of 4 bases from V and 6 bases from J, the junction contained 6 bases not matched to a gene. The CDR3 runs 14 residues. Per germline, CDR1 MGHRA and CDR2 YSYEKL.

The V and J genes are TRBV25-1 and TRBJ2-7; TRBD1 aligns across 10 bases. Trimming at V came to 4 bases and at J to 3 bases, leaving 9 bases not matched to a gene. Germline assignment: CDR1 MGHDK and CDR2 SYGVNS. The CDR3 spans 16 residues. As DNA, the CDR3 is TGTGCCAGCAGTGGAACCGGGACAGGGGCTATCTACGAGCAGTACTTC. Translation: CASSGTGTGAIYEQYF.

This chain joins TRBV7-3 and TRBJ2-3; D may be TRBD1 (6 bases). The CDR3 consists of 13 residues. CDR1 is SGHTA, CDR2 FQGTGA, per germline. The V gene lost 6 bases and the J gene lost 4 bases, with 11 bases spanning the gap. CDR3 residues: CASRPTGSDTQYF. The CDR3 DNA follows: TGTGCCAGCAGACCTACAGGGTCAGATACGCAGTATTTT.

J is TRBJ2-5 and V is TRBV11-2, with D possibly matching TRBD1 (5 bases). V was pared by 5 bases and J by 0 bases, with 10 bases between. From germline, CDR1 is SGHAT and CDR2 FQNNGV. This CDR3 has 14 residues. The CDR3 region has the DNA TGTGCCAGCAGCCTCGACAGATACCAAGAGACCCAGTACTTC. This codes for CASSLDRYQETQYF.

J is TRBJ1-1 and V is TRBV5-1; D is undetermined. The V gene lost 5 bases and the J gene lost 5 bases, with 10 bases spanning the gap. This CDR3 contains 12 residues. Germline values: CDR1 SGHRS, CDR2 YFSETQ. The CDR3 here is CASRSEATEAFF. The CDR3 DNA follows: TGCGCCAGCAGATCAGAAGCGACTGAAGCTTTCTTT.

The genes are TRBV15 and TRBJ2-1; 7 positions agree with TRBD2. The V gene's germline CDR1 is LNHNV and CDR2 YYDKDF (reference sequence). V lost 1 base to trimming and J lost 8 bases; unmatched junction nucleotides: 11. The CDR3 has 16 residues. Here the CDR3 reads CATSRGSGTGPYEQFF. The DNA of the CDR3 is TGTGCCACCAGCAGAGGGAGCGGGACCGGCCCATATGAGCAGTTCTTC. Full variable domain (outside the CDR3, taken from reference TRBV15 and TRBJ2-1): DAMVIQNPRYQVTQFGKPVTLSCSQTLNHNVMYWYQQKSSQAPKLLFHYYDKDFNNEADTPDNFQSRRPNTSFCFLDIRSPGLGDTAMYLCATSRGSGTGPYEQFFGPGTRLTVL.

This clone was seen more than once but under ten times. Other DNA variants within this sample encode the same CDR3. CDR3 region: CASSLGRAYEQYF. Here the CDR3 DNA reads TGCGCCAGCAGCTTGGGGAGGGCCTACGAGCAGTACTTC. The genes are TRBV5-1 and TRBJ2-7, with D possibly being TRBD2 (6 bases). Germline V gene lookup returns CDR1 SGHRS and CDR2 YFSETQ. Trimming cost V 0 bases and J 2 bases, with 6 bases left between them. The CDR3 runs to 13 residues.